This T cell receptor (beta chain) was retrieved from a study of T cells in women clearing cervical HPV infection. The V gene lost 8 bases and the J gene lost 4 bases, with 14 bases spanning the gap. CDR3 size: 13 residues. Germline V gene data show CDR1 as SEHNR and CDR2 as FQNEAQ (reference sequence). A word on this clone: The read ends 3 residues early relative to the CDR3; the germline J gene fills the gap.

The assay was immunoSEQ multiplex PCR, and TCRdb's table has in-frame clones only and misses some. In total, the table holds 20,000 to 25,000 clones. This clonotype originated in a woman aged 18 to 75 with a cervical HPV16 infection that either progressed to CIN3+ or cleared (not recorded which). The J gene is TRBJ1-2, the V gene TRBV7-9; the D is unclear. The sample taken for sequencing was blood buffy coat. Partial CDR3 DNA: TGTGCCAGCGCGGAGGAAATGGTCTATGGC. Translated, it gives CASAEEMVYG. The full CDR3 is CASAEEMVYGYTF.